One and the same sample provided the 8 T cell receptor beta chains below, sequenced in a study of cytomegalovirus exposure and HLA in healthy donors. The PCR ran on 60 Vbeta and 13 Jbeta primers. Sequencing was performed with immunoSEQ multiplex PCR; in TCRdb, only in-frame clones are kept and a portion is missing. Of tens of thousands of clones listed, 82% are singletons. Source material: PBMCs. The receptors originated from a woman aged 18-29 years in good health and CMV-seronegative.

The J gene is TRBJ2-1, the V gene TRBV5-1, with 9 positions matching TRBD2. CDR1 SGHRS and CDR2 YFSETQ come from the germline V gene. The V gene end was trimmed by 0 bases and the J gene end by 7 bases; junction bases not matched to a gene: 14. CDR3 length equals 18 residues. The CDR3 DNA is TGCGCCAGCAGCTTGGTAGTAAAAGCGGGAGGCCCGGGGAATGAGCAGTTCTTC. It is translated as CASSLVVKAGGPGNEQFF.

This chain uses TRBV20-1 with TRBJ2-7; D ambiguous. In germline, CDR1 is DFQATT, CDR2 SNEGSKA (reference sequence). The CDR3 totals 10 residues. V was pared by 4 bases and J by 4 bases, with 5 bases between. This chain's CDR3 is CSANQYEQYF. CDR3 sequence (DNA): TGCAGTGCTAATCAGTACGAGCAGTACTTC.

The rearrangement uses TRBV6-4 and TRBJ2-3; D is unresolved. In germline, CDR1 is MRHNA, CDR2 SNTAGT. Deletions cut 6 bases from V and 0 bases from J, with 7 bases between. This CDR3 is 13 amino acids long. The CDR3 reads CASSRSSTDTQYF. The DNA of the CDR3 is TGTGCCAGCAGCCGGTCTAGCACAGATACGCAGTATTTT.

The CDR3 region is CSVESGTSGSSTDTQYF. The CDR3 DNA sequence: TGCAGCGTTGAATCCGGGACTAGCGGGAGTAGCACAGATACGCAGTATTTT. The rearrangement joins TRBV29-1 to TRBJ2-3, with 14 bases aligning to TRBD2. The J segment lost 0 bases and the V segment lost 2 bases, leaving 4 bases of the junction unmatched. The CDR3 runs to 17 residues. Per the germline V gene, CDR1 is SQVTM and CDR2 is ANQGSEA.

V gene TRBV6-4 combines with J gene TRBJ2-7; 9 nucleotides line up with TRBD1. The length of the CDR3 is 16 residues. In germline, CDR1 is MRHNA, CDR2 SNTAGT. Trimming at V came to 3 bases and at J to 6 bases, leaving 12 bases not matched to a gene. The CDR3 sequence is CASSESPTGGSGEQYF. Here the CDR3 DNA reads TGTGCCAGCAGTGAGTCCCCTACAGGGGGCAGCGGCGAGCAGTACTTC.

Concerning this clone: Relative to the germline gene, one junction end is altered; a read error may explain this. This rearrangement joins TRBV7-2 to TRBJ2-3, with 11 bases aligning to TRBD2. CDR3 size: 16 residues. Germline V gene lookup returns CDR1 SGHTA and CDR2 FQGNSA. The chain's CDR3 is CASSVAGGPGTDTQYF. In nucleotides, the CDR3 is TGTGCCAGCAGCGTAGCGGGAGGGCCTGGCACAGATACGCAGTATTTT. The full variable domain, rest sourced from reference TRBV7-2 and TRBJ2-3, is GAGVSQSPSNKVTEKGKDVELRCDPISGHTALYWYRQSLGQGLEFLIYFQGNSAPDKSGLPSDRFSAERTGGSVSTLTIQRTQQEDSAVYLCASSVAGGPGTDTQYFGPGTRLTVL.

The CDR3 loop reads CASSVGSIAGSSYNEQFF. The CDR3 nucleotides read TGTGCCAGCAGCGTAGGGTCTATAGCGGGGAGCTCCTACAATGAGCAGTTCTTC. This chain joins TRBV9 and TRBJ2-1; 8 nucleotides agree with TRBD2. CDR3 length equals 18 residues. V gave up 0 bases and J gave up 0 bases; unmatched junction bases: 8. Germline V gene lookup returns CDR1 SGDLS and CDR2 YYNGEE.

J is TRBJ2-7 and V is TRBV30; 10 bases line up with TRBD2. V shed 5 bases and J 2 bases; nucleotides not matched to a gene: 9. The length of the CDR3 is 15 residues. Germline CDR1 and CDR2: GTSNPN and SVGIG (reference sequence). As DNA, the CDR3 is TGTGCCTGGGAGCCGGGACTAGCGAGGACCTACGAGCAGTACTTC. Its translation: CAWEPGLARTYEQYF. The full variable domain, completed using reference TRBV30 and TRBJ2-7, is SQTIHQWPATLVQPVGSPLSLECTVEGTSNPNLYWYRQAAGRGLQLLFYSVGIGQISSEVPQNLSASRPQDRQFILSSKKLLLSDSGFYLCAWEPGLARTYEQYFGPGTRLTVT.